The clone carrying this TCR beta chain was detected a few times. Cohort placement rested on clinical history that participants reported themselves. These data originate in a study of blood T cell repertoires in COVID-19. Germline trimming cut 2 bases from V and 5 bases from J; bases unmatched to any gene: 6. The germline V gene encodes CDR1 MNHEY and CDR2 SVGEGT. The CDR3 spans 16 residues. Profiling relied on immunoSEQ multiplex PCR, and the TCRdb table lists in-frame clones only, not all of them. The sample consists of around 260,000 clones, 80% to 90% of them appearing once. This clonotype originated in a woman in her 30s who had recovered from COVID-19. This chain connects TRBV6-2 or TRBV6-3 to TRBJ2-2; TRBD1 agrees at 9 bases. Sequencing was done on a sample of PBMCs or T cells enriched from blood (not recorded which). The CDR3 reads CASSYLPGQGTGELFF. The CDR3 DNA reads TGTGCCAGCAGTTACCTGCCGGGACAGGGAACCGGGGAGCTGTTTTTT.